Listed below are T cell receptor beta chains from one sample, sequenced in a study of blood T cell repertoires in COVID-19. Some clones are missing from TCRdb's copy, which holds only in-frame ones; the method was immunoSEQ multiplex PCR. The repertoire includes around 80,000 clones, approximately 82% of them detected once, and roughly a tenth sits in the top ten. Material: peripheral blood. Every receptor here comes from a man aged 60 to 75 with acute or convalescent COVID-19. The CDR3 runs from the conserved cysteine through the conserved F or W. A D gene is named only where the DNA matches it firmly. Size tells how often a clone was seen (once, few, many) or the class of an expanded clone, and some rows leave it out.

V	D	length	J	size	CDR3	DNA
TRBV28	TRBD2	16	TRBJ2-1	-	CASSPRTSGSPVSGFF	TGTGCCAGCAGTCCCCGGACTAGCGGGAGTCCAGTTAGTGGGTTCTTC
TRBV3-1/TRBV3-2	TRBD2	15	TRBJ2-1	-	CASSQGLAVYNEQFF	TGTGCCAGCAGCCAAGGACTAGCGGTCTACAATGAGCAGTTCTTC
TRBV3-1/TRBV3-2	-	14	TRBJ1-2	-	CASISTGSNYGYTF	TGTGCCAGCATCTCGACTGGATCTAACTATGGCTACACCTTC
TRBV15	-	18	TRBJ2-5	-	CATSSLARGGLRQETQYF	TGTGCCACCAGCAGTCTTGCAAGAGGGGGTCTGCGGCAAGAGACCCAGTACTTC
TRBV20-1	TRBD1	14	TRBJ2-1	-	CSASPWTGGHEQFF	TGCAGTGCTAGTCCCTGGACAGGGGGCCATGAGCAGTTCTTC
TRBV6-5	-	11	TRBJ1-6	once	CAGVLEIPLHF	TGTGCCGGTGTTTTGGAGATACCCCTCCACTTT
TRBV12-5	TRBD1	13	TRBJ2-5	-	CASGRDRQETQYF	TGTGCTAGTGGTCGGGACAGGCAAGAGACCCAGTACTTC
TRBV27	TRBD1	16	TRBJ2-7	once	CASSFSSSGTGLREYF	TGTGCCAGCAGTTTTTCTTCGAGTGGGACAGGGTTACGAGAGTACTTC
TRBV28	-	15	TRBJ1-2	-	CASSSSGQSNYGYTF	TGTGCCAGCAGTTCTTCCGGACAGAGTAACTATGGCTACACCTTC
TRBV7-9	-	14	TRBJ2-3	few	CASSPRANTDTQYF	TGTGCCAGCAGCCCCCGCGCAAACACAGATACGCAGTATTTT
TRBV24-1	-	16	TRBJ1-6	-	CATSVLWTLFNSPLHF	TGTGCCACCAGTGTCCTTTGGACACTATTTAATTCACCCCTCCACTTT
TRBV28	-	14	TRBJ1-2	-	CASSLSVADYGYTF	TGTGCCAGCAGTTTATCTGTGGCGGACTATGGCTACACCTTC
TRBV5-1	-	13	TRBJ1-4	few	CASSISDSQKLFF	TGCGCCAGCAGCATCTCGGACAGCCAAAAACTGTTTTTT
TRBV19	-	16	TRBJ1-5	-	CASSIRGGMAYQPQHF	TGTGCCAGTAGCATAAGGGGAGGGATGGCTTATCAGCCCCAGCATTTT
TRBV19	-	14	TRBJ1-5	-	CASSIDVSNQPQHF	TGTGCCAGTAGTATAGATGTAAGCAATCAGCCCCAGCATTTT
TRBV7-2	TRBD2	16	TRBJ2-2	-	CASRRTSGANTGELFF	TGTGCCAGCAGACGCACTAGCGGGGCGAACACCGGGGAGCTGTTTTTT
TRBV7-3	-	13	TRBJ2-3	-	CASSSQKTDTQYF	TGTGCCAGCAGCTCCCAAAAAACAGATACGCAGTATTTT
TRBV7-6	-	13	TRBJ1-3	-	CASSLAGGNTIYF	TGTGCCAGCAGCTTAGCCGGGGGTAACACCATATATTTT
TRBV19	TRBD1	13	TRBJ1-1	-	CASTRQGGTEAFF	TGTGCCAGTACTCGACAGGGGGGGACTGAAGCTTTCTTT
TRBV9	TRBD1	15	TRBJ1-6	-	CASSGGQGVYSPLHF	TGTGCCAGCAGCGGTGGACAGGGTGTGTATTCACCCCTCCACTTT
TRBV27	TRBD2	15	TRBJ2-1	-	CASSFWAGATNEQFF	TGTGCCAGCAGTTTCTGGGCGGGAGCAACTAATGAGCAGTTCTTC
TRBV2	-	15	TRBJ1-5	-	CASTKGQGEGQPQHF	TGTGCCAGCACCAAGGGGCAGGGCGAAGGTCAGCCCCAGCATTTT